This T cell receptor beta chain appears in the sequencing data of a study of blood T cell repertoires in COVID-19. About the research overall: The United States, Italy and Spain provided the acute and convalescent COVID-19 samples.

Clones were read by immunoSEQ multiplex PCR, and TCRdb kept only the in-frame ones, dropping some. The sample consists of some 90,000 clones, nearly 90% of them appearing once. Per germline, CDR1 LNHDA and CDR2 SQIVND (reference sequence). Between the trimmed V and J ends, which lost 4 bases and 6 bases, there was a span of 12 bases. This CDR3 has 14 amino acids. In its sample, this clone was seen a few times. V is TRBV19 and J is TRBJ2-2, with D perhaps TRBD2 (5 bases). The specimen was peripheral blood. This TCR came from a woman older than 75 with active or convalescent COVID-19. The CDR3 sequence is CASSNGEVAGELFF. The CDR3 bases are TGTGCCAGTAGTAACGGGGAAGTTGCCGGGGAGCTGTTTTTT.